This entry features one T cell receptor beta chain sequence. Antigen: not known. Individually, cDNA molecules had unique molecular identifiers attached to them. Using its own MiXCR run on the 5' RACE reads, TCRdb lists one record per CDR3 protein. The sample lists roughly 67,000 distinct CDR3 sequences, about 11% occurring once. V was pared by 0 bases and J by 5 bases, with 16 bases between. Germline loops: CDR1 DFQATT, CDR2 SNEGSKA (reference sequence). The CDR3 has 15 amino acids. The data were taken from a study of early T cells in non-severe SARS-CoV-2 infection. General study points: VDJdb matching skewed toward anti-spike CD8 responses, missing private and CD4 specificities.

The V call is TRBV20-1, the J call TRBJ1-2; D possibly corresponds to TRBD1 (6 bases). The receptor comes from an adult who was a healthcare worker with PCR-confirmed SARS-CoV-2 infection or an uninfected control (not recorded which). Sequences were obtained from whole blood. CDR3 sequence reads: CSARDPTGVNYGYTF. CDR3 DNA sequence: TGCAGTGCTAGAGATCCGACAGGTGTAAATTATGGCTACACCTTC.